The 15 T cell receptor beta chains given below trace back to one sample, sequenced in a study of shared clonotypes between healthy human individuals. Repertoires were generated with immunoSEQ multiplex PCR, while TCRdb's copy carries only in-frame clones and drops some. The repertoire includes more than 2 million clones, 90% to 97% of them detected once, and around 0.13% sits in the top ten. Sequenced sample: naive CD4+ T cells sorted from blood. Subset of the sample: CD45RA+ positively selected. The receptors originated from a man between 18 and 35 years old in good health.

The chain has TRBV7-6 and TRBJ2-1; a possible D gene is TRBD2 (6 bases). CDR3 length: 15 residues. The V end was cut by 5 bases, the J end by 5 bases, with 16 bases between. Germline values: CDR1 SGHVS, CDR2 FNYEAQ. The CDR3 DNA is TGTGCCAGCAGCAAAGTACCGGGACTGAACAATGAGCAGTTCTTC. Residues: CASSKVPGLNNEQFF.

V usage is TRBV5-1 and J usage is TRBJ2-7; 8 positions match TRBD2. Trimming took 0 bases from V and 0 from J; bases not matched to a gene: 14. Per the germline V gene, CDR1 is SGHRS and CDR2 is YFSETQ. The CDR3 extends over 19 amino acids. CDR3 residues: CASSLDFWAGGPYSYEQYF. DNA for the CDR3: TGCGCCAGCAGCTTGGATTTTTGGGCGGGGGGACCCTACTCCTACGAGCAGTACTTC. Full variable domain (outside the CDR3, taken from reference TRBV5-1 and TRBJ2-7): KAGVTQTPRYLIKTRGQQVTLSCSPISGHRSVSWYQQTPGQGLQFLFEYFSETQRNKGNFPGRFSGRQFSNSRSEMNVSTLELGDSALYLCASSLDFWAGGPYSYEQYFGPGTRLTVT.

V usage is TRBV5-4 and J usage is TRBJ2-7; D is uncertain. CDR3 length: 14 residues. The germline V and J ends were trimmed by 2 bases and 5 bases, with 14 bases remaining between them. Germline V lookup: CDR1 SGHNT, CDR2 YYREEE (reference sequence). Written as DNA, the CDR3 is TGTGCCAGCAGCTTAATGGGGTCCGACCACGAGCAGTACTTC. Encoded protein: CASSLMGSDHEQYF. The full variable domain, completed using reference TRBV5-4 and TRBJ2-7, is ETGVTQSPTHLIKTRGQQVTLRCSSQSGHNTVSWYQQALGQGPQFIFQYYREEENGRGNFPPRFSGLQFPNYSSELNVNALELDDSALYLCASSLMGSDHEQYFGPGTRLTVT.

Comments on this clone: Different DNA sequences within this sample yield the same CDR3. The chain joins TRBV11-2 to TRBJ1-2; D is uncertain. Germline CDR1 SGHAT, CDR2 FQNNGV. The V end lost 0 bases, the J end lost 3 bases, and 5 bases lay between the germline ends. The CDR3 is made up of 13 amino acids. This CDR3 is CASSLEGYYGYTF. The CDR3 DNA reads TGTGCCAGCAGCTTAGAAGGGTACTATGGCTACACCTTC.

The chain is built from TRBV5-4 and TRBJ2-3, with no clear D. The length of the CDR3 is 14 residues. The V end was cut by 6 bases, the J end by 4 bases, with 15 bases between. Germline CDR1 SGHNT, CDR2 YYREEE (reference sequence). CDR3 DNA sequence: TGTGCCAGCACCCTTGGACGGGCTGCAGATACGCAGTATTTT. It specifies CASTLGRAADTQYF. The full variable domain, rest sourced from reference TRBV5-4 and TRBJ2-3, is ETGVTQSPTHLIKTRGQQVTLRCSSQSGHNTVSWYQQALGQGPQFIFQYYREEENGRGNFPPRFSGLQFPNYSSELNVNALELDDSALYLCASTLGRAADTQYFGPGTRLTVL.

The genes are TRBV6-5 and TRBJ2-7; tentative D call: TRBD1 (6 bases). In germline, CDR1 is MNHEY, CDR2 SVGAGI. Trimming took off 6 bases at V and 5 bases at J, with 11 bases between the two ends. The CDR3 is 12 residues long. The CDR3 nucleotides read TGTGCCAGCAGCCAGGGGCACCACGAGCAGTACTTC. This sequence encodes CASSQGHHEQYF.

The gene calls are TRBV13 and TRBJ1-2; 7 positions agree with TRBD1. Germline CDR1 and CDR2: PRHDT and FYEKMQ (reference sequence). Unmatched junction bases numbered 10, after V lost 5 bases and J lost 10 bases. The length of the CDR3 is 13 residues. CDR3 DNA sequence: TGTGCCAGCAGCCCCGACAGGGACATTGTCTACACCTTC. Amino acid sequence: CASSPDRDIVYTF.

This rearrangement joins TRBV7-9 to TRBJ2-7; a weak D match, TRBD2 (5 bases). The ends were cut back, 1 base at V and 1 base at J, with 11 bases in the middle. This CDR3 region has 15 residues. Per germline, CDR1 SEHNR and CDR2 FQNEAQ (reference sequence). The CDR3 protein is CASSLGSATSYEQYF. CDR3 sequence (DNA): TGTGCCAGCAGCTTAGGTAGCGCAACATCCTACGAGCAGTACTTC. Based on the CDR3 plus reference TRBV7-9 and TRBJ2-7, the full variable domain is DTGVSQNPRHKITKRGQNVTFRCDPISEHNRLYWYRQTLGQGPEFLTYFQNEAQLEKSRLLSDRFSAERPKGSFSTLEIQRTEQGDSAMYLCASSLGSATSYEQYFGPGTRLTVT.

The chain carries TRBV6-5 and TRBJ2-7; TRBD1 matches at 8 bases. Trimming at V came to 4 bases and at J to 2 bases, leaving 4 bases not matched to a gene. Per germline, CDR1 MNHEY and CDR2 SVGAGI. This CDR3 spans 14 amino acids. This CDR3 is CASSSPTGAYEQYF. In nucleotides, the CDR3 is TGTGCCAGCAGTTCACCGACAGGGGCCTACGAGCAGTACTTC.

This clone has only a few counts. The DNA for the CDR3 is TGTGCCAGTAATCAAGTGAACACTGAAGCTTTCTTT. This encodes CASNQVNTEAFF. This chain joins TRBV19 and TRBJ1-1, with D hard to call. The CDR3 has 12 amino acids. Germline CDR1 reads LNHDA; CDR2 reads SQIVND (reference sequence). Trimming removed 7 bases at V and 0 bases at J, with 6 bases between. The full variable domain, completed using reference TRBV19 and TRBJ1-1, is DGGITQSPKYLFRKEGQNVTLSCEQNLNHDAMYWYRQDPGQGLRLIYYSQIVNDFQKGDIAEGYSVSREKKESFPLTVTSAQKNPTAFYLCASNQVNTEAFFGQGTRLTVV.

This sequence joins TRBV2 and TRBJ2-5, with TRBD2 matching over 7 bases. V lost 6 bases, J lost 5 bases, and 6 bases stayed unmatched. The CDR3 consists of 13 residues. CDR1 and CDR2 (germline): SNHLY, FYNNEI. The CDR3 nucleotides are TGTGCCAGCAGGGACCAGGGAGGGGAGACCCAGTACTTC. It encodes CASRDQGGETQYF.

This clone was recorded once. Compared with germline, one end of the junction differs, possibly owing to a read error. The chain couples TRBV7-7 to TRBJ2-5; D possibly corresponds to TRBD1 (8 bases). CDR1 is SSHAT, CDR2 FNYEAQ, per germline (reference sequence). This CDR3 region has 15 residues. The CDR3 here is CASSSGQGGLETQYF. In DNA, the CDR3 is TGTGCTAGCAGTTCCGGACAGGGAGGGTTAGAGACCCAGTACTTC.

This clone occurred once. Mismatch with germline at one junction end may stem from a read error. Different DNA sequences within this sample yield the same CDR3. The rearrangement uses TRBV5-1 and TRBJ1-5; D remains ambiguous. CDR3 length equals 14 residues. Germline CDR1 reads SGHRS; CDR2 reads YFSETQ. The CDR3 here is CASSLDGSNQPQHF. Here the CDR3 DNA reads TGCGCCAGCAGTTTGGATGGTAGCAATCAGCCCCAGCATTTT.

V is TRBV19 and J is TRBJ1-5; weak D call: TRBD1 (5 bases). V gave up 2 bases and J gave up 6 bases, with 14 bases separating them. The CDR3 has 15 residues. CDR1 is LNHDA and CDR2 is SQIVND in the germline V gene (reference sequence). DNA for the CDR3: TGTGCCAGTAGTATACCAGGGAGGGGAGGTCAGCCCCAGCATTTT. This codes for CASSIPGRGGQPQHF.

This chain uses TRBV4-3 with TRBJ2-2; D remains ambiguous. Germline CDR1 LGHNA, CDR2 YSLEER. The CDR3 length is 13 residues. Trimming left V 2 bases short and J 8 bases short, with 9 bases between. Written as DNA, the CDR3 is TGCGCCAGCAGCCAAAGTAGGGATGGGGAGCTGTTTTTT. It translates to CASSQSRDGELFF.